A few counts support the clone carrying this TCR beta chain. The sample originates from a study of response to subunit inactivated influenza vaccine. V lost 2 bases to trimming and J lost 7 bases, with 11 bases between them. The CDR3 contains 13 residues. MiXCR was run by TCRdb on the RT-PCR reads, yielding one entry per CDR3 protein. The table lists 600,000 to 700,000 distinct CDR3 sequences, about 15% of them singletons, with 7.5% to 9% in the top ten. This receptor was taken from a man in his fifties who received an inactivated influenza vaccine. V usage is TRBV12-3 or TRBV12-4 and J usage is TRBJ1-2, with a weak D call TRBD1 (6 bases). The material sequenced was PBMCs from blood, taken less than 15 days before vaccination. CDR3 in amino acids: CASSLSAGAGYTF. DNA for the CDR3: TGTGCCAGCAGTTTATCGGCAGGGGCTGGCTACACCTTC.